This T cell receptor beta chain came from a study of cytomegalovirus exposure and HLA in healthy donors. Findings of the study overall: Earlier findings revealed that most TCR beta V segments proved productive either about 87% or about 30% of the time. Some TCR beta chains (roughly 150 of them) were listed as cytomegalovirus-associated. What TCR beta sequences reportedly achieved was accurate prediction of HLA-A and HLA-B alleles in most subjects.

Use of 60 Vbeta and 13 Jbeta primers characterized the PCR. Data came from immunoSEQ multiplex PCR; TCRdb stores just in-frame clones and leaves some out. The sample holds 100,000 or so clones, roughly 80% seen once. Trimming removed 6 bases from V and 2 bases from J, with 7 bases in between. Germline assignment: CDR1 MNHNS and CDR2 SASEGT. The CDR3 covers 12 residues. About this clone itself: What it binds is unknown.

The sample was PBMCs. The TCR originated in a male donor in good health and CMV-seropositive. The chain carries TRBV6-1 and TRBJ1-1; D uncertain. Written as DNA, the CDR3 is TGTGCCAGCAGCGCAGATAACACTGAAGCTTTCTTT. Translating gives CASSADNTEAFF.